This T cell receptor beta chain was documented in a study of cytomegalovirus exposure and HLA in healthy donors. The PCR contained 60 Vbeta and 13 Jbeta primers. Profiling relied on immunoSEQ multiplex PCR, and the TCRdb table lists in-frame clones only, not all of them. The repertoire includes 150,000 to 200,000 clones, roughly 77% of them detected once, and 1.9% sits in the top ten. Findings of the study overall: In a later analysis, TCR beta V- and J-gene trimming showed a link to a missense DCLRE1C variant. Being productive about 90% or about 30% of the time was typical of most TCR beta V segments in an earlier analysis.

Comments on this clone: Its antigen remains unknown.

The CDR3 totals 13 residues. Germline V gene lookup returns CDR1 MNHEY and CDR2 SVGAGI. V was cut by 2 bases and J by 5 bases, with 7 bases left in between. This chain links TRBV6-5 with TRBJ2-1; D might be TRBD1 (5 bases). The clonotype originates from a woman between 18 and 29 years old in good health and CMV-seronegative. Sequencing was done on a sample of PBMCs. The CDR3 region has the DNA TGTGCCAGCAGTTACAGGGGCCACAATGAGCAGTTCTTC. Protein product: CASSYRGHNEQFF.